This is a list of T cell receptor beta chains from one sample in a study of PD-1 blockade in classical Hodgkin lymphoma. Measured with immunoSEQ multiplex PCR; TCRdb has only the in-frame clones, and not every one. The sample records 10,000 to 15,000 clones, 91% being singletons. Sequences were derived from peripheral blood mononuclear cells (PBMCs), sampled at baseline. The receptors stem from a human donor with classical Hodgkin lymphoma. Each CDR3 is given with its conserved first and last residue. D genes are given only for firm matches. Size is omitted from some rows. Given values are once, few, many or a class for expanded clones.

clone_size,j_call,v_call,d_call,cdr3_aa,cdr3_nt
.,TRBJ2-2,TRBV10-3,.,CAISPRDSNTGELFF,TGTGCCATCAGCCCACGAGACTCGAACACCGGGGAGCTGTTTTTT
.,TRBJ2-3,TRBV4-1,.,CASSRMDSSTDTQYF,TGCGCCAGCAGCCGGATGGACTCCTCCACAGATACGCAGTATTTT
.,TRBJ1-1,TRBV27,.,CASSWDSNTEAFF,TGTGCCAGCAGTTGGGATTCGAACACTGAAGCTTTCTTT
.,TRBJ2-5,TRBV19,.,CASTPRREGARAQYF,TGTGCCAGTACCCCCCGGAGGGAGGGGGCGAGGGCCCAGTACTTC
.,TRBJ2-7,TRBV5-1,.,CASSSGRYYEQYF,TGCGCCAGCAGCTCCGGACGGTACTACGAGCAGTACTTC
.,TRBJ2-1,TRBV5-5,.,CASSLGGHANEQFF,TGTGCCAGCAGCTTGGGAGGCCACGCGAATGAGCAGTTCTTC
.,TRBJ2-3,TRBV5-1,.,CASSWRTATDTQYF,TGCGCCAGCAGCTGGAGGACAGCCACAGATACGCAGTATTTT
.,TRBJ2-1,TRBV7-8,.,CASSVERAEQFF,TGTGCCAGCAGCGTGGAACGGGCTGAGCAGTTCTTC
.,TRBJ2-3,TRBV10-3,TRBD2,CAISESVLAGGQDTQYF,TGTGCCATCAGTGAATCCGTGCTAGCGGGGGGGCAGGATACGCAGTATTTT
.,TRBJ2-2,TRBV11-2,TRBD2,CASSSLAGGPPGELFF,TGTGCCAGCAGCTCGCTAGCGGGGGGGCCCCCCGGGGAGCTGTTTTTT
.,TRBJ2-7,TRBV7-9,TRBD2,CASSLGAGGYEQYF,TGTGCCAGCAGCTTAGGGGCGGGGGGCTACGAGCAGTACTTC
once,TRBJ2-1,TRBV9,.,CASSARPGLERRQFF,TGTGCCAGCAGCGCGAGGCCGGGGCTCGAGAGAAGGCAGTTCTTC